The 13 T cell receptor beta chains below come from one sample, sequenced in a study of tumor-infiltrating lymphocytes in primary liver carcinoma. Using a constant-region primer together with ProtoScript II reverse transcriptase, TCR beta cDNA was made from 500 to 650 ng of total RNA. Three rounds of nested multiplex PCR with slightly modified ARM-PCR produced TCR beta libraries. The opening two PCR rounds, roughly 11 cycles each, paired TRBV1-TRBV30 forward primers with a C-beta reverse primer. TCRdb analysed the multiplex PCR reads with MiXCR anew, one entry per CDR3 protein. Found here are about 310,000 distinct CDR3 sequences, 50% to 75% of them singletons; the top ten hold around 15%. In addition to blood RNA drawn from unsorted whole blood, germline DNA was extracted. Material for sequencing was peripheral blood. Receptor source: a woman in her twenties or thirties with primary liver carcinoma and hepatitis B virus infection.

About this clonotype: One junction end disagrees with the germline gene, perhaps due to a read error. The J gene is TRBJ2-1, the V gene TRBV7-9; 10 bases align to TRBD2. The germline V gene encodes CDR1 SEHNR and CDR2 FQNEAQ (reference sequence). This CDR3 is built from 17 residues. This chain's CDR3 is CASSPLSGRPSYNEHFF. CDR3 sequence (DNA): TGTGCCAGCAGCCCCCTTAGCGGGAGGCCCTCCTACAATGAGCACTTCTTC.

Comments on this clonotype: Since no conserved phenylalanine or tryptophan closes the CDR3, a read error is the likely cause. The chain has TRBV12-3 or TRBV12-4 and TRBJ2-3; tentative D call: TRBD2 (5 bases). The V end lost 6 bases, the J end lost 5 bases, and 18 bases lay between the germline ends. The CDR3 has 15 amino acids. The CDR3 is CASRTGDRERDTQYS. In DNA form, the CDR3 reads TGTGCCAGCAGAACCGGGGATAGAGAAAGAGATACGCAGTATTCT.

Regarding this clonotype: This may come from a read error, since a much larger clone is one base off. The chain carries TRBV11-3 and TRBJ2-2, with D perhaps being TRBD1 or TRBD2 (5 bases each). CDR3 length: 15 amino acids. Germline CDR1 and CDR2: SGHNT and YENEEA. Here the CDR3 DNA reads TGTACCAGCAGCCTAATATCAGGGAGCACCGGGGAGCTGTTTTTT. Translation gives CTSSLISGSTGELFF.

Notes on this clonotype: A single base separates this from a much larger clone, so it may be a read error. The chain joins TRBV6-2 or TRBV6-3 to TRBJ2-2; 9 bases line up with TRBD2. The CDR3 is 17 amino acids. The germline CDR1 and CDR2 sequences are MNHEY and SVGEGT. Unmatched junction bases numbered 13, after V lost 4 bases and J lost 7 bases. CDR3 in DNA: TGTGCCAGCAGTTCTAGCGGGAAATCCCCTTTCGTCGGGGAGCTGTTTTTT. Its translation: CASSSSGKSPFVGELFF.

This clonotype has ten or more counts. The gene calls are TRBV5-5 and TRBJ2-7; D is perhaps TRBD1 or TRBD2 (7 bases each). The CDR3 loop spans 15 amino acids. Germline loops: CDR1 SGHKS, CDR2 YYEKEE (reference sequence). V was cut by 4 bases and J by 0 bases, with 14 bases left in between. The CDR3 nucleotides read TGTGCCAGCAGCCAGCAGGGGGGGAGCTCCTACGAGCAGTACTTC. Its translation is CASSQQGGSSYEQYF. The complete variable domain, with remaining parts taken from reference TRBV5-5 and TRBJ2-7, reads DAGVTQSPTHLIKTRGQQVTLRCSPISGHKSVSWYQQVLGQGPQFIFQYYEKEERGRGNFPDRFSARQFPNYSSELNVNALLLGDSALYLCASSQQGGSSYEQYFGPGTRLTVT.

This chain joins TRBV7-9 and TRBJ2-5; D is possibly TRBD1 (6 bases). The CDR3 is 15 amino acids. V shed 1 base and J shed 0 bases, with 9 bases lying between them. Germline CDR1 SEHNR, CDR2 FQNEAQ (reference sequence). The CDR3 DNA follows: TGTGCCAGCAGCTTAGAGGGACACCACCAAGAGACCCAGTACTTC. Amino acid sequence: CASSLEGHHQETQYF.

As for this clonotype: The junction departs from germline at one end; a sequencing error may be responsible. The rearrangement links TRBV11-2 to TRBJ2-7; tentatively, D is TRBD2 (6 bases). Germline V lookup: CDR1 SGHAT, CDR2 FQNNGV. This CDR3 has 14 residues. As DNA, the CDR3 is TGTGCCGGCAGCTTGGGGGGTCAGGGCTACGAGCAGTACTTC. Protein product: CAGSLGGQGYEQYF.

Remarks on this clonotype: The junction differs from germline at one of its ends, possibly a read error. The chain joins TRBV11-2 to TRBJ2-3, with no clear D. From germline, CDR1 is SGHAT and CDR2 FQNNGV. CDR3 size: 14 residues. The CDR3 loop is CTSSLTRRTDTQYF. The CDR3, as DNA: TGTACCAGCAGCTTAACACGCCGCACAGACACGCAGTATTTT.

About this clonotype: The junction departs from germline at one end; a sequencing error may be responsible. The chain combines TRBV29-1 with TRBJ1-5; tentative D call: TRBD1 (6 bases). The germline gives CDR1 SQVTM, CDR2 ANQGSEA. This CDR3 contains 13 residues. The CDR3 region has the DNA TGCAGTGTCGCGGGACACAGCAATCAGCCCCAGCGTTTT. It specifies CSVAGHSNQPQRF.

Turning to this clonotype: A much more abundant neighbour one base away suggests this may be a read error. This rearrangement joins TRBV14 to TRBJ2-1; D remains unclear. CDR1 and CDR2 (germline): SGHDN, FVKESK. V was clipped by 2 bases and J by 8 bases, with 16 bases between them. The CDR3 totals 15 residues. As DNA, the CDR3 is TGTGCCAGCAGCCAAACCCCCGGACCGTACGATGAGCAGTTCTTC. This gives the protein CASSQTPGPYDEQFF.

A remark on this clonotype: A junction boundary mismatches the germline segment, possibly from a read error. The chain couples TRBV7-9 to TRBJ2-2, with 8 bases identical to TRBD2. This CDR3 is built from 16 residues. Germline V lookup: CDR1 SEHNR, CDR2 FQNEAQ (reference sequence). The CDR3: CARSSGLAKGTGELFF. As DNA, the CDR3 is TGTGCCAGGAGCTCCGGACTAGCCAAGGGGACCGGGGAGCTGTTTTTT.

Concerning this clonotype: This may be a read error, as it is one base from a much larger clone. The chain joins TRBV5-5 to TRBJ1-5; no clear D gene. The CDR3 sequence is 14 residues long. V lost 4 bases and J 4 bases, leaving 12 bases between the germline ends. Germline CDR1 SGHKS, CDR2 YYEKEE (reference sequence). The CDR3 loop reads CASSTLHGNQPQHF. The DNA of the CDR3 is TGTGCCAGCAGCACCCTACATGGGAATCAGCCCCAGCATTTT.

Remarks on this clonotype: A read error may produce the germline difference seen at one junction end. V usage is TRBV11-2 and J usage is TRBJ1-1; 7 bases map to TRBD1. The germline CDR1 and CDR2 sequences are SGHAT and FQNNGV. The CDR3 runs to 13 residues. CDR3 in amino acids: CVSSLATGIQAFF. The CDR3 DNA sequence: TGTGTCAGCAGTCTGGCGACAGGGATTCAAGCTTTCTTT.